The clone carrying this TCR beta chain was seen repeatedly, ten times or more. Its antigen remains unknown. Germline CDR1 SGHAT, CDR2 FQNNGV. There are 17 residues in the CDR3. V lost 1 base and J lost 6; bases outside the gene matches: 11. This entry comes from a study of T-cell memory formation after mild COVID-19. Overall study findings and caveats: Mainly in CM and EM were contracting CD4+ clones; CD8+ were in EMRA. Pre-infection memory already had some responding clones, implying cross-reactive memory joined. Contracting clones from day 15 to 85 showed balanced CD4/CD8; later expanders favored CD4+.

Libraries for TCRalpha and TCRbeta carried sample barcodes and unique molecular identifiers via 5'RACE. Using its own MiXCR run on the 5' RACE reads, TCRdb lists one record per CDR3 protein. The sample has some 200,000 distinct CDR3 sequences; 9.5% are singletons. V gene TRBV11-2 combines with J gene TRBJ2-1, with 8 bases fitting TRBD2. The sample consisted of PBMCs or a T cell subset sorted from them (not recorded which). The clonotype was recovered from a man in his late teens or twenties who had mild COVID-19 (a few samples of this study predate the infection). Cell type and time point are not known. Here the CDR3 reads CASSLGVGAGVLNEQFF. The CDR3 bases are TGTGCCAGCAGCTTAGGGGTTGGAGCGGGGGTCCTCAATGAGCAGTTCTTC.